These T cell receptor beta chains were read from a single sample in a study of blood T cells in healthy people across ages. A single record per CDR3 protein comes from TCRdb applying MiXCR to the 5' RACE reads. This sample yields 750,000 to 1,000,000 distinct CDR3 sequences, of which approximately 32% are seen a single time; roughly 10% belongs to the top ten. This same sample was also part of a study on T cells of mothers and their children.

The specimen was blood. Receptor source: a middle-aged woman in good health. Each CDR3 is given with its conserved first and last residue. Fields, in order: CDR3 length, J gene, V gene, CDR3 protein.

15 TRBJ2-3 TRBV5-1 CASGGFRERADTQYF
15 TRBJ1-5 TRBV9 CASSRDSRVNQPQHF
14 TRBJ1-2 TRBV27 CASSLAGWGYGYTF
15 TRBJ2-5 TRBV3-1 CASSQSPGRRETQYF
14 TRBJ2-7 TRBV27 CASRIRTESYEQYF
17 TRBJ2-1 TRBV27 CASSLSAGGISYNEQFF
17 TRBJ1-2 TRBV28 CASSFPGTGTANYGYTF
18 TRBJ1-5 TRBV12-3/TRBV12-4 CASSLRGPGYRSNQPQHF
15 TRBJ1-6 TRBV27 CASSIQAVYNSPLHF
13 TRBJ1-5 TRBV10-3 CAISGVGPQPQHF
13 TRBJ2-5 TRBV24-1 CATSDLTKETQYF
14 TRBJ2-1 TRBV7-9 CASSQRQGMDEQFF
12 TRBJ1-2 TRBV29-1 CSVMTGTYGYTF
15 TRBJ1-2 TRBV7-2 CASSLLAHADYGYTF
13 TRBJ2-5 TRBV2 CASSVEVQETQYF
13 TRBJ1-1 TRBV20-1 CSAQGVMNTEAFF
15 TRBJ2-5 TRBV7-6 CASSPVFPGQETQYF
15 TRBJ1-5 TRBV28 CARSFPGTGDQPQHF
11 TRBJ2-1 TRBV29-1 CSAIGRLEQFF
15 TRBJ1-2 TRBV6-1 CASSEAPGQAYGYTF
14 TRBJ1-1 TRBV7-2 CAGSSGTANTEAFF
14 TRBJ2-5 TRBV29-1 CSVPRIQGVETQYF
13 TRBJ2-5 TRBV20-1 CSAGGTVQETQYF
12 TRBJ2-7 TRBV29-1 CSVIWATYEQYF
15 TRBJ1-6 TRBV20-1 CSVRQGGSVNSPLHF
15 TRBJ2-3 TRBV20-1 CSALGLAGGQDTQYF